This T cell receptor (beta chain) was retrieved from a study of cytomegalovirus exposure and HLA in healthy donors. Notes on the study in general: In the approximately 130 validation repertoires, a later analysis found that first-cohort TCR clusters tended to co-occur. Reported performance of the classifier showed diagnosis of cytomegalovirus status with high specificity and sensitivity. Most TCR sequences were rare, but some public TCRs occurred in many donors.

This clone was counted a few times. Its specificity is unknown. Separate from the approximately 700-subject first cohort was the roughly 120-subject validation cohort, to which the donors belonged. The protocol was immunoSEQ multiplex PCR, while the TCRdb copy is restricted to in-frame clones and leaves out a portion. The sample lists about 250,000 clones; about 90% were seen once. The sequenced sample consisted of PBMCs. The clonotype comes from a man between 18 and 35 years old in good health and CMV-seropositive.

CDR3 nucleotides: TGTGCCAGCAGCCTGACAGAGCCGCAAGAGACCCAGTACTTC. It is translated as CASSLTEPQETQYF. This chain links TRBV7-9 with TRBJ2-5, with a weak D call TRBD1 (5 bases). Germline V CDR1 and CDR2: SEHNR, FQNEAQ (reference sequence). The CDR3 spans 14 residues. Deletions cut 5 bases from V and 2 bases from J, with 12 bases between.